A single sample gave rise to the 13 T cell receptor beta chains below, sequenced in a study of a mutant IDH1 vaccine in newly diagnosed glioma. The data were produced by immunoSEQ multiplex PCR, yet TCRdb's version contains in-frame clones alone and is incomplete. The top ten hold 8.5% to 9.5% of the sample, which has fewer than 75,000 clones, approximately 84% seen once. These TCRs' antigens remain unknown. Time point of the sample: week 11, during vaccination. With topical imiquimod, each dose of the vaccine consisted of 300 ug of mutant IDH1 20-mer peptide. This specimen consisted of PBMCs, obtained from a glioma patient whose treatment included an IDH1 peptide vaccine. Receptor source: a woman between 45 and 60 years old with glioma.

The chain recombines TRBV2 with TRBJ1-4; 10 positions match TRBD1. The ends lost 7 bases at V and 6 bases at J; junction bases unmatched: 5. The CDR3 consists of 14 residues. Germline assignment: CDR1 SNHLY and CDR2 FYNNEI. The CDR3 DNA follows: TGTGCCAGCACCTTGGACAGGGGGGATGAAAAACTGTTTTTT. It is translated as CASTLDRGDEKLFF.

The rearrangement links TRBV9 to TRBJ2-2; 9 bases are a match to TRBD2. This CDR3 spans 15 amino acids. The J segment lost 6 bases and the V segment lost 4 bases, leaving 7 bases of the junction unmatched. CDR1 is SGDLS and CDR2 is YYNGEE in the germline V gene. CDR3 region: CASSPGGLASGELFF. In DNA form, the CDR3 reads TGTGCCAGCAGCCCCGGGGGACTAGCATCCGGGGAGCTGTTTTTT.

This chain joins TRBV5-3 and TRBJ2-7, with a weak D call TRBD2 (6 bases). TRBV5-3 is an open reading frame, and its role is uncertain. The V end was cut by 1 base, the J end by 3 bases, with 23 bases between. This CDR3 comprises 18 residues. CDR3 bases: TGTGCCAGAAGCTTGAGAGGGTCGGGGGTCAGCGAAAACTACGAGCAGTACTTC. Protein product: CARSLRGSGVSENYEQYF.

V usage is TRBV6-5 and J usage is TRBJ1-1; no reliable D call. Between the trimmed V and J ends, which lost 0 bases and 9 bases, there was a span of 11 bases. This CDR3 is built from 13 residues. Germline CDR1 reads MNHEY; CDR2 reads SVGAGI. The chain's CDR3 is CASSYSTRSKAFF. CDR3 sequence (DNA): TGTGCCAGCAGTTACTCGACGAGGTCAAAAGCTTTCTTT.

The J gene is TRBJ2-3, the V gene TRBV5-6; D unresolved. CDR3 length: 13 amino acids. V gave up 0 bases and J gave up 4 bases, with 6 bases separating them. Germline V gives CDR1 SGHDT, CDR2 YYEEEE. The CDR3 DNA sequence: TGTGCCAGCAGCTTGGATGCCCCAGATACGCAGTATTTT. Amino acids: CASSLDAPDTQYF.

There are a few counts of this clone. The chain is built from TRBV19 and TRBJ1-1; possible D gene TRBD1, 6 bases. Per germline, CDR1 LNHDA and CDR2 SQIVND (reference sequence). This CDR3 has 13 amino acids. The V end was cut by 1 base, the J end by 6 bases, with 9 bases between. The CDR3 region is CASSIAGQSEAFF. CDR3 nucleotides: TGTGCCAGTAGTATAGCAGGACAGTCTGAAGCTTTCTTT.

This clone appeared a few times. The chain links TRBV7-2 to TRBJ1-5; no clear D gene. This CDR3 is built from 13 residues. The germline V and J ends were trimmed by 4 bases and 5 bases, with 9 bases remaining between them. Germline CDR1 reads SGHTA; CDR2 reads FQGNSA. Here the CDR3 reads CASSSERYQPQHF. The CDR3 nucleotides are TGTGCCAGCAGCTCCGAGAGGTATCAGCCCCAGCATTTT.

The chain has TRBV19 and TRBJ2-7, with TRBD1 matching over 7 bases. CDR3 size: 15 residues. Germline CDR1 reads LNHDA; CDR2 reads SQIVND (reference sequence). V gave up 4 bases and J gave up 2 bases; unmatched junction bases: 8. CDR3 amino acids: CASSNIRDSPYEQYF. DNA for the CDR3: TGTGCCAGTAGTAATATCCGGGACAGCCCCTACGAGCAGTACTTC.

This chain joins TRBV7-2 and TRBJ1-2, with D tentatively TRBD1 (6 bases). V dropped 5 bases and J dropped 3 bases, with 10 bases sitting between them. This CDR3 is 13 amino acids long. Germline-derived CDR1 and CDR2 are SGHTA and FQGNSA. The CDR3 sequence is CASSPDRHYGYTF. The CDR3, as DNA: TGTGCCAGCAGCCCTGACAGGCACTATGGCTACACCTTC.

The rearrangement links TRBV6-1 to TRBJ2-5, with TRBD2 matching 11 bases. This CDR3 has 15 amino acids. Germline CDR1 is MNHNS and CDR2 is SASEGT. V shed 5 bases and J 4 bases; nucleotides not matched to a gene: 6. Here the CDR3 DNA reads TGTGCCAGCAGTCCCCATAGCGGGGGGGGAGAGACCCAGTACTTC. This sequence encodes CASSPHSGGGETQYF.

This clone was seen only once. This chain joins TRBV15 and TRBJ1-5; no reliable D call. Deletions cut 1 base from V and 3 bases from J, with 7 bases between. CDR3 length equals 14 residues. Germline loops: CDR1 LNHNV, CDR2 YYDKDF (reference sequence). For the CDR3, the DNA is TGTGCCACCAGCAGAGTTGGGAACAATCAGCCCCAGCATTTT. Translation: CATSRVGNNQPQHF. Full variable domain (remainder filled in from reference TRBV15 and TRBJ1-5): DAMVIQNPRYQVTQFGKPVTLSCSQTLNHNVMYWYQQKSSQAPKLLFHYYDKDFNNEADTPDNFQSRRPNTSFCFLDIRSPGLGDTAMYLCATSRVGNNQPQHFGDGTRLSIL.

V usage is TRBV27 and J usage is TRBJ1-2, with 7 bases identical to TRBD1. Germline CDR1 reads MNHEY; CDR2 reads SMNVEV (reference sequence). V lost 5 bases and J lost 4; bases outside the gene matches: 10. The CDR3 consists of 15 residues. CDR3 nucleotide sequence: TGTGCCAGCAGTGCTCGACAGGGCCTGGGCTATGGCTACACCTTC. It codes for CASSARQGLGYGYTF.

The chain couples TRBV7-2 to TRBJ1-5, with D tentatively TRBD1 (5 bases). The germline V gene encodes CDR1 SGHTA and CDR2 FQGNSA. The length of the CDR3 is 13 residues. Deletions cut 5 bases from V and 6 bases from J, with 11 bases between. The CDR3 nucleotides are TGTGCCAGCAGCGCATCAGGGCCTCAGCCCCAGCATTTT. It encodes CASSASGPQPQHF.